This paragraph covers one TCR beta chain sequence. The CDR3 contains 14 residues. J lost 10 bases, V lost 4 bases, and 8 bases had no gene match. CDR1 and CDR2 from the germline V gene are SGHDT and YYEEEE. These data come from a study of blood T cell repertoires in COVID-19. Turning to the study itself: The samples span acute and convalescent COVID-19 from the United States, Italy and Spain.

Assay: immunoSEQ multiplex PCR; the TCRdb copy retains only in-frame clones and omits some. The data show 350,000 or so clones, 92% seen once. The chain employs TRBV5-6 and TRBJ2-1; 10 nucleotides line up with TRBD1. Input material: PBMCs or T cells enriched from blood (not recorded which). This sequence was found in a woman younger than 45 who had recovered from COVID-19. The CDR3 protein is CASSRRQGAWEQFF. CDR3 bases: TGTGCCAGCAGCCGGAGACAGGGGGCGTGGGAGCAGTTCTTC. Supplemented by reference TRBV5-6 and TRBJ2-1, the full variable domain reads DAGVTQSPTHLIKTRGQQVTLRCSPKSGHDTVSWYQQALGQGPQFIFQYYEEEERQRGNFPDRFSGHQFPNYSSELNVNALLLGDSALYLCASSRRQGAWEQFFGPGTRLTVL.